One TCR beta chain is described in this entry. Its target is not known. V dropped 4 bases and J dropped 3; count of bases not matched to a gene: 1. This CDR3 is built from 15 residues. Per the germline V gene, CDR1 is SGHNT and CDR2 is YENEEA. The data were taken from a study of a mutant IDH1 vaccine in newly diagnosed glioma. Study-level background: Vaccinations, eight in total, occurred in weeks 1, 3, 5, 7, 11, 15, 19, 23. Following radiotherapy alone, or alongside temozolomide cycles, vaccination was started after an interval of 4-6 weeks. Averaging about 37 years of age, treated patients were approximately 62% male and 37.5% female.

Libraries were prepared by immunoSEQ multiplex PCR; TCRdb keeps only in-frame clonotypes and omits some of them. The table shows 55,000 or so clones, with approximately 80% occurring only once. Specified time point: week 23, last vaccination. The content of each vaccine dose was 300 ug of mutant IDH1 20-mer peptide, and topical imiquimod accompanied it. The sample in question was PBMCs, obtained from a glioma patient whose treatment included an IDH1 peptide vaccine. This chain links TRBV11-3 with TRBJ2-2; 11 nucleotides line up with TRBD1. This receptor was taken from a middle-aged man with glioma. The CDR3: CASSWGQGDTGELFF. The CDR3 nucleotides read TGTGCCAGCAGCTGGGGACAGGGGGACACCGGGGAGCTGTTTTTT.